This is a list of T cell receptor beta chains from one sample in a study of cytotoxic CD8 clonotypes in ibrutinib-treated CLL. Some clones are missing from TCRdb's copy, which holds only in-frame ones; the method was immunoSEQ multiplex PCR. The sample lists about 50,000 clones, less than 85% occurring once. This specimen consisted of PBMCs, obtained after 24 months of ibrutinib treatment. The receptors stem from a human donor with chronic lymphocytic leukemia. Both conserved end residues are part of each CDR3. Fields, in order: J gene, clone size, D gene, V gene, CDR3 DNA, CDR3 protein. D genes are given only for firm matches. A row's size may be missing; if present it is once, few, many or a size class.

>TRBJ2-2|NA|TRBD2|TRBV30
TGTGCCTGGAGTGGCAGGACTAGCGGGAGGACAAACACCGGGGAGCTGTTTTTT
CAWSGRTSGRTNTGELFF
>TRBJ2-1|NA|TRBD2|TRBV5-1
TGCGCCAGCAGCTTGCCACTAGGAGCCAGCGGGGGGGATGAGCAGTTCTTC
CASSLPLGASGGDEQFF
>TRBJ2-2|NA|NA|TRBV14
TGTGCCAGCAGCCAGAGCAGGGACACCGGGGAGCTGTTTTTT
CASSQSRDTGELFF
>TRBJ2-1|NA|NA|TRBV7-8
TGTGCCAGCAGCCCGAGCAGGGGCACCTACAATGAGCAGTTCTTC
CASSPSRGTYNEQFF
>TRBJ2-7|NA|NA|TRBV21-1
TGTGCCAGCAGCAAAGAGTATCCGGGGCAGGGGGCTAACGAGCAGTACTTC
CASSKEYPGQGANEQYF
>TRBJ2-1|NA|NA|TRBV10-3
TGTGCCATCAGTGATTCTGGGATCAATGAGCAGTTCTTC
CAISDSGINEQFF
>TRBJ1-1|NA|NA|TRBV28
TGTGCCAGCAGTTTATATGTGGGGTCAATTACTGAAGCTTTCTTT
CASSLYVGSITEAFF
>TRBJ1-1|NA|NA|TRBV5-1
TGCGCCAGCAGCTTGGGGGCCAGGGGGAACACTGAAGCTTTCTTT
CASSLGARGNTEAFF
>TRBJ1-2|many|TRBD1|TRBV4-1
TGCGCCAGCAGCCATAACACAGGGGAAGGGCGCTACACCTTC
CASSHNTGEGRYTF
>TRBJ2-1|NA|NA|TRBV7-2
TGTGCCAGCAGCTCAAACTGGAATGAGCAGTTCTTC
CASSSNWNEQFF
>TRBJ2-7|NA|NA|TRBV12-5
TGTGCTAGTGGTTTGCGGCCGTTATTGGGGTCGAGCTCCTACGAGCAGTACTTC
CASGLRPLLGSSSYEQYF
>TRBJ2-2|NA|TRBD2|TRBV5-6
TGTGCCAGCAGCTTAAACGGCGGGAGTCCCGGGGAGCTGTTTTTT
CASSLNGGSPGELFF